A selection of T cell receptor beta chains follows, all from one sample in a study of blood T cells in healthy people across ages. TCRdb analysed the 5' RACE reads with MiXCR anew, one entry per CDR3 protein. The sample has 980,000 or so distinct CDR3 sequences; roughly 52% are singletons. Sequenced: blood. The receptor source for this set is a man in his thirties or forties in good health. The CDR3 runs from the conserved cysteine through the conserved F or W. Each record gives: J gene, V gene, D gene, clone size, CDR3 DNA, CDR3 protein. D genes are given only for firm matches. The size field is filled for only some rows; it gives once, few, many or a size class.

j_gene: TRBJ2-7
v_gene: TRBV6-5
d_gene: .
abundance: .
CDR3nt: TGTGCCAGCAGTTACTCGAGAGGGGGCTACGAGCAGTACTTC
CDR3aa: CASSYSRGGYEQYF

j_gene: TRBJ1-1
v_gene: TRBV6-1
d_gene: .
abundance: .
CDR3nt: TGTGCCAGCAGTGAATCTGGGGGGCTGAGGTATACTGAAGCTTTCTTT
CDR3aa: CASSESGGLRYTEAFF

j_gene: TRBJ2-4
v_gene: TRBV24-1
d_gene: .
abundance: .
CDR3nt: TGTGCCACCAGTGAAAGGGGGTCCAAAAACATTCAGTACTTC
CDR3aa: CATSERGSKNIQYF

j_gene: TRBJ2-3
v_gene: TRBV20-1
d_gene: .
abundance: .
CDR3nt: TGCAGTGCTAGAGACCACGTAGATACGCAGTATTTT
CDR3aa: CSARDHVDTQYF

j_gene: TRBJ2-5
v_gene: TRBV28
d_gene: TRBD2
abundance: .
CDR3nt: TGTGCCAGCAGTTTTGATGAAGCGGGGGGATATGAGACCCAGTACTTC
CDR3aa: CASSFDEAGGYETQYF

j_gene: TRBJ2-7
v_gene: TRBV25-1
d_gene: .
abundance: .
CDR3nt: TGTGCCGGCAGTGAACAAAGGACAAAGGCCGACGAGCAGTACTTC
CDR3aa: CAGSEQRTKADEQYF

j_gene: TRBJ2-7
v_gene: TRBV9
d_gene: .
abundance: few
CDR3nt: TGTGCCAGCAGCGGAGGTGGTTGGGGGCAAAGCGAGCAGTACTTC
CDR3aa: CASSGGGWGQSEQYF

j_gene: TRBJ1-4
v_gene: TRBV28
d_gene: .
abundance: .
CDR3nt: TGTGCCAGCAGCACCACAGGAACTAATGAAAAACTGTTTTTT
CDR3aa: CASSTTGTNEKLFF

j_gene: TRBJ2-5
v_gene: TRBV7-9
d_gene: .
abundance: few
CDR3nt: TGTGCCAGCAGCTTAGACTTGGGGGGCCAAGAGACCCAGTACTTC
CDR3aa: CASSLDLGGQETQYF

j_gene: TRBJ2-7
v_gene: TRBV27
d_gene: TRBD1
abundance: few
CDR3nt: TGTGCCAGCAGACTCGTATTCCGGGACAGTAGCTCCTACGAGCAGTACTTC
CDR3aa: CASRLVFRDSSSYEQYF

j_gene: TRBJ1-5
v_gene: TRBV6-6
d_gene: TRBD1
abundance: .
CDR3nt: TGTGCCAGCAGTCCACAGGGGGACGTGCGTCAGCCCCAGCATTTT
CDR3aa: CASSPQGDVRQPQHF

j_gene: TRBJ1-5
v_gene: TRBV20-1
d_gene: .
abundance: .
CDR3nt: TGCAGTGCTACCAGGGATAGCAATCAGCCCCAGCATTTT
CDR3aa: CSATRDSNQPQHF

j_gene: TRBJ2-1
v_gene: TRBV20-1
d_gene: TRBD1
abundance: .
CDR3nt: TGCAGTGCTAGAGGGACAGGGTTGAAGGAGCAGTTCTTC
CDR3aa: CSARGTGLKEQFF

j_gene: TRBJ2-7
v_gene: TRBV11-2
d_gene: TRBD1
abundance: .
CDR3nt: TGTGCCAGCAGCTGGGGACAGGATAGCTCCTACGAGCAGTACTTC
CDR3aa: CASSWGQDSSYEQYF

j_gene: TRBJ2-1
v_gene: TRBV27
d_gene: TRBD2
abundance: .
CDR3nt: TGTGCCAGCAGTTTATTGCCCGGACTAGCGGGGGCGAACTACAATGAGCAGTTCTTC
CDR3aa: CASSLLPGLAGANYNEQFF

j_gene: TRBJ2-7
v_gene: TRBV7-9
d_gene: TRBD1
abundance: .
CDR3nt: TGTGCCAGCAGCTTCTTAGAGCAGGGGGAGGAGCAGTACTTC
CDR3aa: CASSFLEQGEEQYF

j_gene: TRBJ1-2
v_gene: TRBV3-1
d_gene: .
abundance: .
CDR3nt: TGTGCCAGCAGCCAAGATGTAGGGGAGTATGGCTACACCTTC
CDR3aa: CASSQDVGEYGYTF

j_gene: TRBJ2-3
v_gene: TRBV6-5
d_gene: TRBD2
abundance: few
CDR3nt: TGTGCCAGCAGATATAGCGGGGACACAGATACGCAGTATTTT
CDR3aa: CASRYSGDTDTQYF

j_gene: TRBJ2-5
v_gene: TRBV28
d_gene: TRBD2
abundance: .
CDR3nt: TGTGCCAGCATTCCGGGCGGGGGATTACAAGAGACCCAGTACTTC
CDR3aa: CASIPGGGLQETQYF

j_gene: TRBJ2-5
v_gene: TRBV15
d_gene: TRBD1
abundance: few
CDR3nt: TGTGCCACCAGCAGACCAGGGACAGGGGTTTCAGAGACCCAGTACTTC
CDR3aa: CATSRPGTGVSETQYF

j_gene: TRBJ2-3
v_gene: TRBV14
d_gene: .
abundance: .
CDR3nt: TGTGCCAGCAGCTTCCACGGGGGATCTAGCACAGATACGCAGTATTTT
CDR3aa: CASSFHGGSSTDTQYF

j_gene: TRBJ2-7
v_gene: TRBV7-2
d_gene: .
abundance: .
CDR3nt: TGTGCCAGCAGCTTGGGCGCCGGACCGTTTCCCAGGGGTCCCACCGAGCAGTACTTC
CDR3aa: CASSLGAGPFPRGPTEQYF

j_gene: TRBJ1-2
v_gene: TRBV6-5
d_gene: .
abundance: .
CDR3nt: TGTGCCAGCAGTTACTCCCAGGGCCGAAGTCATAACTATGGCTACACCTTC
CDR3aa: CASSYSQGRSHNYGYTF

j_gene: TRBJ1-1
v_gene: TRBV7-2
d_gene: .
abundance: .
CDR3nt: TGTGCCAGCAGCCCGCAACAGGGGAACACTGAAGCTTTCTTT
CDR3aa: CASSPQQGNTEAFF